Described below is a single TCR beta chain sequence and its context. The time point was: pre-sensitization, week 0. As for treatment: therapeutic diphenylcyclopropenone sensitization with weekly scalp DPC. Sequencing started from total RNA isolated from unfractionated whole blood. In the source study's methods: 100,000 or so TCRs per sample was the median, with a range of 23,224 to 690,600. TCRdb re-analysed the RACE reads in MiXCR, keeping a single row per CDR3 protein. These V and J calls derive from TCRdb rather than the authors' analysis. The sample records around 260,000 distinct CDR3 sequences, 7% to 10% being singletons. The ends were cut back, 4 bases at V and 1 base at J, with 17 bases in the middle. Germline lookup yields CDR1 SGHDT and CDR2 YYEEEE. This CDR3 has 16 amino acids. The data were obtained in a study of human T cells and chemical hapten exposure. In the study overall: Once 0.01% DPC had been applied to the upper back by patch test, readings were taken at 6 days. Cases of alopecia areata, totalis or universalis occurred in a predominantly female patient group.

The chain has TRBV5-6 and TRBJ2-5, with a possible D match to TRBD2 (6 bases). The material sequenced was whole blood, taken in connection with sensitization to the hapten diphenylcyclopropenone (DPC). The TCR sequence derives from a woman aged 40 to 55 with alopecia areata. Some clones in this sample may be carry-over from other donors' samples. The CDR3 coding sequence is TGTGCCAGCAGCCCCCGTGGTGCGGGGCTCCAAGAGACCCAGTACTTC. Translating gives CASSPRGAGLQETQYF.